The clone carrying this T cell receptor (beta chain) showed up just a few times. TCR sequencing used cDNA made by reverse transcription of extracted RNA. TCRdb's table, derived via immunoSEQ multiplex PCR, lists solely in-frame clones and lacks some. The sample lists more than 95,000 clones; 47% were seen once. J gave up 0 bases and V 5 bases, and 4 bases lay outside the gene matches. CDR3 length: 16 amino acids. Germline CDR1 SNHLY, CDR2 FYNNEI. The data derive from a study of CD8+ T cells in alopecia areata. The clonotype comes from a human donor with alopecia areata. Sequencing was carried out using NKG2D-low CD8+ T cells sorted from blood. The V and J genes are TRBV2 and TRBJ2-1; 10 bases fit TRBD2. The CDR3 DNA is TGTGCCAGCAGTCCTGGACTAGCGGACTCCTACAATGAGCAGTTCTTC. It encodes CASSPGLADSYNEQFF.